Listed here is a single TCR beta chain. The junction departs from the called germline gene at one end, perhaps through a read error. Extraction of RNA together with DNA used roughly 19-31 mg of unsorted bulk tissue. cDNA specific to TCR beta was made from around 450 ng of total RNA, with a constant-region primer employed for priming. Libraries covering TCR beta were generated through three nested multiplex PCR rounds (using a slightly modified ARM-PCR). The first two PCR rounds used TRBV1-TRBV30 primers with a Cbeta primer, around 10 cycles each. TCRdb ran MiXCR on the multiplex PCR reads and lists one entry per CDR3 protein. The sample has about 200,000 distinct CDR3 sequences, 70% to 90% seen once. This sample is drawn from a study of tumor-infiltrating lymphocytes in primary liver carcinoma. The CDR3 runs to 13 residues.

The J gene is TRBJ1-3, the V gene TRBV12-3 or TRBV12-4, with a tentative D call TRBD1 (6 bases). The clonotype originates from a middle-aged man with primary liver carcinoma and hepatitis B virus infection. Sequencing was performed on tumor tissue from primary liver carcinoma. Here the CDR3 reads CASKVVSGDTINF. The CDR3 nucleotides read TGTGCCAGCAAGGTGGTCTCGGGGGACACCATAAATTTT.